The next 5 T cell receptor beta chains were all read from a single sample in a study of T cell repertoires in cytomegalovirus infection. Using its own MiXCR run on the reads, TCRdb lists one record per CDR3 protein. The repertoire consists of 250,000 to 300,000 distinct CDR3 sequences, with roughly 13% occurring once and the leading ten covering 8.5% to 9%. Sequencing used PBMCs. The receptor source for this set is a human donor in good health (CMV status not recorded). Some clones in this sample may be carry-over from other donors' samples.

The chain recombines TRBV7-3 with TRBJ2-1; TRBD1 aligns across 7 bases. V dropped 3 bases and J dropped 5; count of bases not matched to a gene: 1. Germline-derived CDR1 and CDR2 are SGHTA and FQGTGA. CDR3 length: 13 residues. The CDR3 spells CASSFDRDNEQFF. The DNA of the CDR3 is TGTGCCAGCAGCTTCGACAGGGACAATGAGCAGTTCTTC.

This clonotype occurred a few times. The chain uses TRBV6-2 or TRBV6-3 and TRBJ2-1; 8 nucleotides line up with TRBD1. The CDR3 is 17 residues long. Germline lookup yields CDR1 MNHEY and CDR2 SVGEGT. V was pared by 6 bases and J by 5 bases, with 15 bases of the junction left unmatched. The CDR3 DNA is TGTGCCAGCAGCCCCCCGCCTCAGACAGGGGTGAACAATGAGCAGTTCTTC. Its protein product is CASSPPPQTGVNNEQFF.

This chain joins TRBV20-1 and TRBJ1-3; D is unclear. The CDR3 is made up of 14 amino acids. V lost 5 bases, J lost 0 bases, and 11 bases lay in between. Germline CDR1 reads DFQATT; CDR2 reads SNEGSKA (reference sequence). CDR3 DNA sequence: TGCAGTGCTGTCTTTGGAGGCTCTGGAAACACCATATATTTT. Its translation: CSAVFGGSGNTIYF.

V and J are TRBV29-1 and TRBJ2-7; possible D gene TRBD2, 5 bases. This CDR3 contains 13 residues. Per germline, CDR1 SQVTM and CDR2 ANQGSEA. The V and J ends lost 6 bases and 4 bases respectively, with 16 bases between them. CDR3 in DNA: TGCAGCGTGTCCCCTAGCCTAGGATACGAGCAGTACTTC. It encodes CSVSPSLGYEQYF.

This clonotype has more than one count but fewer than ten. The CDR3 DNA reads TGTGCCAGCAGTGATACAGGACTCACCTATGGCTACACCTTC. This sequence encodes CASSDTGLTYGYTF. The genes are TRBV2 and TRBJ1-2, with D perhaps TRBD1 (5 bases). Germline V lookup: CDR1 SNHLY, CDR2 FYNNEI. The CDR3 covers 14 residues. V lost 3 bases and J 4 bases, leaving 12 bases between the germline ends.